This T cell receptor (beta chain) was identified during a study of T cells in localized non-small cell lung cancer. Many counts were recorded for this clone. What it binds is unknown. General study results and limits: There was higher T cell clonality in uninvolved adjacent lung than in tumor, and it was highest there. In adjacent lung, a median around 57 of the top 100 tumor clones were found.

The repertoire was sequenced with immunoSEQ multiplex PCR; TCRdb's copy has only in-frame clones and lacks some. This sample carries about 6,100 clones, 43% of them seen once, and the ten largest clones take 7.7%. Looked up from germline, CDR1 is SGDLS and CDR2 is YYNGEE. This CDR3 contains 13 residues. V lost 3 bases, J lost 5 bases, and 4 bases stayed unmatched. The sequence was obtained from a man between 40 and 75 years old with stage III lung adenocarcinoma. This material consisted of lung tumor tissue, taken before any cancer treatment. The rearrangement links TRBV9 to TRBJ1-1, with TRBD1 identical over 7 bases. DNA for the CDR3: TGTGCCAGCAGCGCGCAGGGGGGGACTGAAGCTTTCTTT. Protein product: CASSAQGGTEAFF.